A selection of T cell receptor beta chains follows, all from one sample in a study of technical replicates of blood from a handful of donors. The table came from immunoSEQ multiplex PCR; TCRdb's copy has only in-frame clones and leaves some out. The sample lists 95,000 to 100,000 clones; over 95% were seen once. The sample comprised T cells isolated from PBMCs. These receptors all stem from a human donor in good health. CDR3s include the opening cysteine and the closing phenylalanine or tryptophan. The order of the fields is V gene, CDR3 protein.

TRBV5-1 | CASRETGDYNEQFF
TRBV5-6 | CASSLTGSGNTIYF
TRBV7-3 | CASSIHRVGTDTQYF
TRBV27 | CASSLSARGGGQEQFF
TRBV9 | CASSRGTGGYGYTF
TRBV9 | CASSVGTGGAFF
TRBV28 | CASNPLPAGSTDTQYF
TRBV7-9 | CASSPVQGRSGNTIYF
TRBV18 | CASSPEGPNQPQHF
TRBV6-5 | CASSFSRVTEAFF
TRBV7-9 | CASTTGARQPQHF
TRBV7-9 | CASSSGQTYYF
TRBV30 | CAWSVGSGFGYTF
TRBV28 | CASSFPTPQAGGAFF
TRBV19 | CASSLTSAHEQYF
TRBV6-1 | CASSEVGTGGEKLFF
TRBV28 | CASSLQAKLFF
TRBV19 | CASSPRGAPGGTDTQYF
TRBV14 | CASSQGQAGYGYTF
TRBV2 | CASSSTLLNEQFF
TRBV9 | CASSVGQYEETQYF
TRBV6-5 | CASTTGNQPQHF
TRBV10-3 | CAISENSGEETQYF
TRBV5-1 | CASVRDREGDTQYF
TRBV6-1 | CASRRTVLDQPQHF
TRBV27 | CASSFTLSVSKNIQYF
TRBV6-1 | CASSIETGVLGGYTF
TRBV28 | CASSLPPTDTQYF
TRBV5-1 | CASSLEGQPSTDTQYF
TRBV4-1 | CASSLGQGSAYNSPLHF
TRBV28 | CASSSFFQDSGNTIYF
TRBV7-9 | CASSLAAGAVDTEAFF
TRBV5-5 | CASSFRGELAGELGNTIYF
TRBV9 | CASSVPFRGEQFF
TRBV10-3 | CAISLGGGKSTDTQYF
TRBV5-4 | CASSHSGGADGELFF
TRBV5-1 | CASSFISGETQYF
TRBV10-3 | CAINKTGGMVDTQYF
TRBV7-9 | CASSLAAEKLFF
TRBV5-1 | CASSPGLAGTYEQYF